One and the same sample provided the 30 T cell receptor beta chains below, sequenced in a study of CD8+CD57+ T cells in acquired aplastic anemia. Sequencing was done on patients that had shown CD8+CD57+ cell expansion by flow cytometry. Genomic DNA, the template, was used for profiling of the TCR beta VDJ and CDR3. TCRdb used MiXCR to reprocess the reads, holding one entry per CDR3 protein. The profile shows roughly 500,000 distinct CDR3 sequences, roughly 34% of them singletons. Material for sequencing was sorted CD4+, CD8+, or CD8+CD57+ T cells (not recorded which) from PBMCs. These receptors all stem from a human donor with aplastic anemia.

This clonotype was observed at least ten times. A junction boundary mismatches the germline segment, possibly from a read error. The J gene is TRBJ2-5, the V gene TRBV7-7, with D possibly being TRBD2 (5 bases). Germline assignment: CDR1 SSHAT and CDR2 FNYEAQ (reference sequence). There are 14 residues in the CDR3. The CDR3 DNA reads TGTGCTAGCAGCTTATCCAGCGGCCAAGAGACCCAGTACTTC. It is translated as CASSLSSGQETQYF.

This clonotype was observed a handful of times. This chain joins TRBV6-1 and TRBJ1-2; D remains ambiguous. This CDR3 region has 12 residues. Trimming cost V 7 bases and J 8 bases, with 14 bases left between them. Germline CDR1 and CDR2: MNHNS and SASEGT. The CDR3 nucleotides are TGTGCCAGCATAGCCAGAGGAAGGGGCTACACCTTC. Amino acids: CASIARGRGYTF.

This clonotype showed up many times. As DNA, the CDR3 is TGCGCCAGCAGGGCCGGGAATTTAGTTTGGGAGACCCAGTACTTC. Translated, it gives CASRAGNLVWETQYF. The V and J genes are TRBV10-2 and TRBJ2-5; maybe TRBD2 (5 bases). Trimming removed 6 bases from V and 5 bases from J, with 19 bases in between. The CDR3 extends over 15 amino acids. The V gene's germline CDR1 is WSHSY and CDR2 SAAADI.

This clonotype was seen at least ten times. The chain carries TRBV25-1 and TRBJ1-1; TRBD1 might be the D (5 bases). CDR3 size: 15 residues. Trimming took off 0 bases at V and 4 bases at J, with 12 bases between the two ends. CDR1 is MGHDK, CDR2 SYGVNS, per germline. For the CDR3, the DNA is TGTGCCAGCAGTGAATATTCGGGGGGTCTCACTGAAGCTTTCTTT. This encodes CASSEYSGGLTEAFF.

V and J are TRBV5-1 and TRBJ1-1; possible D gene TRBD1, 6 bases. V was shortened by 1 base and J by 3 bases, with 13 bases between the two germline ends. The length of the CDR3 is 15 residues. Germline values: CDR1 SGHRS, CDR2 YFSETQ. CDR3 coding DNA: TGCGCCAGCAGCTTGAAGGGACAATGGGACACTGAAGCTTTCTTT. Translation gives CASSLKGQWDTEAFF.

The chain couples TRBV14 to TRBJ2-1; 10 positions agree with TRBD2. Germline V gene sequence: CDR1 SGHDN, CDR2 FVKESK. The CDR3 contains 18 residues. V was clipped by 4 bases and J by 2 bases; unmatched bases: 11. In DNA, the CDR3 is TGTGCCAGCAGCCGCATCTGGACTAGCGGCTTGCCCTACAATGAGCAGTTCTTC. Its translation: CASSRIWTSGLPYNEQFF.

Ten or more counts support this clonotype. The V and J genes are TRBV20-1 and TRBJ1-1; D gene unclear. V dropped 6 bases and J dropped 0 bases, with 8 bases sitting between them. CDR3 length: 12 residues. From germline, CDR1 is DFQATT and CDR2 SNEGSKA (reference sequence). CDR3 DNA: TGCAGTGCCCCTCGCATGAACACTGAAGCTTTCTTT. Its translation: CSAPRMNTEAFF.

This clonotype was recorded many times. This sequence joins TRBV6-1 and TRBJ1-2; TRBD1 is a possible D gene (5 bases). Germline V gives CDR1 MNHNS, CDR2 SASEGT. The CDR3 covers 13 residues. The V end lost 6 bases, the J end lost 7 bases, and 15 bases lay between the germline ends. CDR3: CASSPRVVSGYTF. CDR3 nucleotides: TGTGCCAGCAGCCCCAGGGTCGTAAGTGGCTACACCTTC.

The CDR3 sequence: CASSIPTGGYTEAFF. Written as DNA, the CDR3 is TGTGCCAGCAGCATACCGACAGGGGGCTACACTGAAGCTTTCTTT. The chain uses TRBV7-2 and TRBJ1-1, with TRBD1 matching over 10 bases. Germline CDR1 reads SGHTA; CDR2 reads FQGNSA. The CDR3 sequence is 15 residues long. V was clipped by 5 bases and J by 3 bases; unmatched bases: 6.

Note on this clonotype: The conserved closing phenylalanine or tryptophan is absent in this CDR3, likely reflecting a read error. V and J are TRBV5-6 and TRBJ1-2; D is possibly TRBD1 (5 bases). CDR1 SGHDT and CDR2 YYEEEE come from the germline V gene. The CDR3 covers 14 residues. V lost 1 base to trimming and J lost 2 bases, with 9 bases between them. CDR3 in amino acids: CASSLRWGNYGYTL. In nucleotides, the CDR3 is TGTGCCAGCAGCTTGCGTTGGGGGAACTATGGCTACACCCTC.

The rearrangement links TRBV29-1 to TRBJ2-7, with a tentative D call TRBD2 (5 bases). V lost 2 bases and J lost 0, with 14 bases in between. Per germline, CDR1 SQVTM and CDR2 ANQGSEA. CDR3 length: 15 residues. The CDR3 region is CSVELLGLNSYEQYF. In nucleotides, the CDR3 is TGCAGCGTTGAACTACTTGGACTCAACTCCTACGAGCAGTACTTC.

The chain has TRBV7-2 and TRBJ2-5, with TRBD1 matching over 9 bases. The V gene's germline CDR1 is SGHTA and CDR2 FQGNSA. The CDR3 is 15 residues long. V shed 5 bases, J shed 4 bases, and the junction held 8 bases outside the gene matches. This CDR3 reads CASSRTGGLSETQYF. The CDR3 DNA reads as TGTGCCAGCAGCCGTACAGGGGGCTTATCAGAGACCCAGTACTTC.

This clonotype came up many times. The chain recombines TRBV5-1 with TRBJ1-2; possible D gene TRBD1, 5 bases. CDR3 length: 14 amino acids. CDR1 is SGHRS, CDR2 YFSETQ, per germline. V lost 2 bases and J lost 3, with 11 bases in between. This CDR3 is CASSLQDMDYGYTF. Written as DNA, the CDR3 is TGCGCCAGCAGCTTACAGGATATGGACTATGGCTACACCTTC.

At least ten counts were recorded for this clonotype. The chain is built from TRBV2 and TRBJ1-5, with TRBD1 as a possible D gene (5 bases). The V end lost 5 bases, the J end lost 11 bases, and 19 bases lay between the germline ends. Germline loops: CDR1 SNHLY, CDR2 FYNNEI. There are 14 residues in the CDR3. The CDR3 DNA sequence: TGTGCCAGCAGTCTCCGGGACGGCCCTACGGCCCAGCATTTT. It specifies CASSLRDGPTAQHF.

A note on this clonotype: Given a much more abundant clone one base away, this may be a read error. The chain has TRBV10-3 and TRBJ2-7, with 7 nucleotides matching TRBD1. Trimming at V came to 6 bases and at J to 3 bases, leaving 8 bases not matched to a gene. This CDR3 contains 14 residues. From germline, CDR1 is ENHRY and CDR2 SYGVKD. The chain's CDR3 is CAISHSRGHYEQYF. DNA of the CDR3: TGTGCCATCAGCCATTCAAGGGGGCACTACGAGCAGTACTTC.

J is TRBJ2-7 and V is TRBV6-1; 8 bases line up with TRBD1. The CDR3 contains 13 residues. V shed 7 bases, J shed 6 bases, and the junction held 8 bases outside the gene matches. Germline CDR1 reads MNHNS; CDR2 reads SASEGT. CDR3 region: CASTYGQGSEQYF. The CDR3 nucleotides are TGTGCCAGCACCTATGGACAGGGTAGCGAGCAGTACTTC.

There are a few counts of this clonotype. The J gene is TRBJ2-4, the V gene TRBV19; D is undetermined. Germline V gives CDR1 LNHDA, CDR2 SQIVND (reference sequence). The CDR3 is 15 residues long. The V end lost 0 bases, the J end lost 8 bases, and 14 bases lay between the germline ends. Here the CDR3 reads CASSIDPQVRDIQYF. In DNA form, the CDR3 reads TGTGCCAGTAGTATAGATCCGCAGGTCCGGGACATTCAGTACTTC.

The V and J genes are TRBV6-1 and TRBJ2-7; 12 bases are shared with TRBD2. V was pared by 8 bases and J by 6 bases, with 11 bases of the junction left unmatched. The CDR3 has 15 amino acids. CDR1 is MNHNS and CDR2 is SASEGT in the germline V gene. The CDR3 DNA follows: TGTGCCAGCGGGAGACTAGCGGGAGTTTCGGGCGAGCAGTACTTC. The encoded protein is CASGRLAGVSGEQYF.

The chain couples TRBV20-1 to TRBJ2-3, with D uncertain. Germline V gene sequence: CDR1 DFQATT, CDR2 SNEGSKA (reference sequence). Trimming took off 3 bases at V and 1 base at J, with 14 bases between the two ends. The length of the CDR3 is 15 residues. The CDR3 nucleotides read TGCAGTGCTAGGGGGATATGGAGCGGCACAGATACGCAGTATTTT. Its protein product is CSARGIWSGTDTQYF.

The chain uses TRBV10-2 and TRBJ1-1; no reliable D call. V dropped 4 bases and J dropped 8 bases, with 8 bases sitting between them. Germline CDR1 and CDR2: WSHSY and SAAADI. CDR3 length: 11 amino acids. This chain's CDR3 is CASSGNEEAFF. The CDR3 DNA reads as TGCGCCAGCAGTGGCAATGAGGAAGCTTTCTTT.

This clonotype occurred many times. The chain recombines TRBV19 with TRBJ2-1, with 7 bases identical to TRBD2. CDR3 length: 12 amino acids. Trimming cost V 5 bases and J 7 bases; bases outside gene matches: 2. Germline lookup yields CDR1 LNHDA and CDR2 SQIVND (reference sequence). CDR3 residues: CASSSGGNEQFF. In DNA, the CDR3 is TGTGCCAGTAGTTCCGGGGGGAATGAGCAGTTCTTC.

As regards this clonotype: The junction departs from germline at one end; a sequencing error may be responsible. This chain links TRBV7-9 with TRBJ2-6; a possible D gene is TRBD2 (5 bases). The germline gives CDR1 SEHNR, CDR2 FQNEAQ (reference sequence). The CDR3 consists of 10 residues. The CDR3 bases are TGTGCCAGCAGCCCGCGGGTCCAGACTTTC. Its translation is CASSPRVQTF.

The rearrangement uses TRBV10-2 and TRBJ2-5; a weak D match, TRBD2 (5 bases). V was cut by 6 bases and J by 5 bases, with 19 bases left in between. Germline assignment: CDR1 WSHSY and CDR2 SAAADI. This CDR3 contains 15 residues. The CDR3 region is CASSHLGKRGETQYF. CDR3 DNA: TGCGCCAGCAGCCACCTTGGAAAGAGAGGGGAGACCCAGTACTTC.

This clonotype was observed many times. The chain is built from TRBV20-1 and TRBJ2-7, with TRBD2 matching over 9 bases. V lost 5 bases, J lost 0 bases, and 8 bases stayed unmatched. Germline loops: CDR1 DFQATT, CDR2 SNEGSKA (reference sequence). CDR3 length: 15 amino acids. The CDR3 sequence: CSAASPSGDSYEQYF. The CDR3, as DNA: TGCAGTGCTGCCTCTCCTAGCGGGGACTCCTACGAGCAGTACTTC.

This chain links TRBV2 with TRBJ2-2; unclear D gene. The CDR3 totals 12 residues. Germline V gene sequence: CDR1 SNHLY, CDR2 FYNNEI. The V end was cut by 5 bases, the J end by 6 bases, with 7 bases between. The CDR3 sequence: CASSFRSGELFF. The DNA of the CDR3 is TGTGCCAGCAGTTTCCGATCCGGGGAGCTGTTTTTT.

Ten or more counts support this clonotype. The genes are TRBV7-2 and TRBJ1-2; D uncertain. This CDR3 comprises 14 residues. The V end was cut by 3 bases, the J end by 4 bases, with 12 bases between. CDR1 is SGHTA, CDR2 FQGNSA, per germline. The DNA of the CDR3 is TGTGCCAGCAGCTTCTCAGAAACTGCCTATGGCTACACCTTC. It codes for CASSFSETAYGYTF.

This clonotype occurred many times. The rearrangement uses TRBV6-6 and TRBJ1-2, with D uncertain. Germline CDR1 is MNHNY and CDR2 is SVGAGI (reference sequence). Trimming shortened V by 0 bases and J by 7 bases, and 12 bases separated the two germline ends. The CDR3 has 14 residues. In nucleotides, the CDR3 is TGTGCCAGCAGTTACTCGAGACCTACCCCTGGCTACACCTTC. Its translation is CASSYSRPTPGYTF.

In its sample, this clonotype was seen many times. The chain uses TRBV20-1 and TRBJ1-5; D is uncertain. The CDR3 is made up of 13 amino acids. V lost 0 bases, J lost 7 bases, and 10 bases lay in between. Germline values: CDR1 DFQATT, CDR2 SNEGSKA (reference sequence). CDR3 residues: CSARDRLGQPQHF. The CDR3 region has the DNA TGCAGTGCTAGAGATCGACTGGGCCAGCCCCAGCATTTT.

The sample holds many counts of this clonotype. The V gene is TRBV19, the J gene TRBJ2-3; tentative D call: TRBD1 (5 bases). Per germline, CDR1 LNHDA and CDR2 SQIVND (reference sequence). V dropped 1 base and J dropped 3 bases, with 14 bases sitting between them. This CDR3 region has 16 residues. The chain's CDR3 is CASSIVGQGRTDTQYF. The CDR3 DNA reads TGTGCCAGTAGTATAGTAGGGCAGGGAAGAACAGATACGCAGTATTTT. The entire variable domain, with the rest obtained from reference TRBV19 and TRBJ2-3, is as follows: DGGITQSPKYLFRKEGQNVTLSCEQNLNHDAMYWYRQDPGQGLRLIYYSQIVNDFQKGDIAEGYSVSREKKESFPLTVTSAQKNPTAFYLCASSIVGQGRTDTQYFGPGTRLTVL.

In its sample, this clonotype was seen many times. The J gene is TRBJ2-7, the V gene TRBV15; D is perhaps TRBD2 (6 bases). Germline CDR1 LNHNV, CDR2 YYDKDF (reference sequence). CDR3 length: 14 residues. V lost 2 bases and J 3 bases, leaving 11 bases between the germline ends. CDR3 sequence reads: CATSRPGLVYEQYF. The DNA for the CDR3 is TGTGCCACCAGCAGACCGGGACTTGTCTACGAGCAGTACTTC.